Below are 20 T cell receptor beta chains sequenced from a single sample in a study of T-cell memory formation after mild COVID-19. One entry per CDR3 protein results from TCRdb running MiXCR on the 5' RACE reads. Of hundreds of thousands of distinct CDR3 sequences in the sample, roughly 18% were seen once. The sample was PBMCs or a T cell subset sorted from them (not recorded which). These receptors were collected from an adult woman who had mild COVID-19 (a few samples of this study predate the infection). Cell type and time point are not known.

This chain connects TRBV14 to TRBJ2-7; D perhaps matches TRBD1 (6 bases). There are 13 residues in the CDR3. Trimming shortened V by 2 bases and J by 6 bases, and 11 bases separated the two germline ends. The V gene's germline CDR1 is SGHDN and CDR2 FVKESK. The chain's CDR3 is CASSQRVGGEQYF. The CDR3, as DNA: TGTGCCAGCAGCCAACGGGTAGGGGGCGAGCAGTACTTC.

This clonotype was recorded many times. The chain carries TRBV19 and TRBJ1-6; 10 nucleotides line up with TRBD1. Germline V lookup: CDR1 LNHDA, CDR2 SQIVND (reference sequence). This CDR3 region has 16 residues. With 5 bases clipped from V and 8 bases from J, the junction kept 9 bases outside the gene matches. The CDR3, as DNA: TGTGCCAGTAGTGTTTTAACCGGGACAGGGGATTCACCCCTCCACTTT. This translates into CASSVLTGTGDSPLHF.

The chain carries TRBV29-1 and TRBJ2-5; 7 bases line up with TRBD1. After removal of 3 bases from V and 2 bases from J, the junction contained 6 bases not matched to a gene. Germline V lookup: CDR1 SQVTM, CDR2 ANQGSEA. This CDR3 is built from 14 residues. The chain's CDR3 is CSVEGGQEQETQYF. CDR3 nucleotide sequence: TGCAGCGTTGAGGGCGGACAGGAGCAAGAGACCCAGTACTTC.

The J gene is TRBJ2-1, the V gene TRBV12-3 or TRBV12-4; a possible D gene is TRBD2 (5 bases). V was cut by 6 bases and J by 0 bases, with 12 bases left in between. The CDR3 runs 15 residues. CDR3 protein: CASSPERFSYNEQFF. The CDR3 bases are TGTGCCAGCAGCCCTGAGCGGTTCTCCTACAATGAGCAGTTCTTC.

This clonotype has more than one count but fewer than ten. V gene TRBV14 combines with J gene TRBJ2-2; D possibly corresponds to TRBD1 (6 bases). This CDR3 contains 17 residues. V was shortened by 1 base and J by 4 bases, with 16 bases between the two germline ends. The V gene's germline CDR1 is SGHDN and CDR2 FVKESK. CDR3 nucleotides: TGTGCCAGCAGCCAAGCATTCGGGACAAACTCCACCGGGGAGCTGTTTTTT. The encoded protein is CASSQAFGTNSTGELFF. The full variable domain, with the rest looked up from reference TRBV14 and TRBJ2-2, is EAGVTQFPSHSVIEKGQTVTLRCDPISGHDNLYWYRRVMGKEIKFLLHFVKESKQDESGMPNNRFLAERTGGTYSTLKVQPAELEDSGVYFCASSQAFGTNSTGELFFGEGSRLTVL.

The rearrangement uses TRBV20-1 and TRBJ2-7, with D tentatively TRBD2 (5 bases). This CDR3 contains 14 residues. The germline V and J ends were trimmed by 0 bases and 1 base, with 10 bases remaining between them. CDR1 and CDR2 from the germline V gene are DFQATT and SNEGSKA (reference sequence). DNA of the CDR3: TGCAGTGCTAGAGATCCCGGGGAATCCTACGAGCAGTACTTC. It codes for CSARDPGESYEQYF.

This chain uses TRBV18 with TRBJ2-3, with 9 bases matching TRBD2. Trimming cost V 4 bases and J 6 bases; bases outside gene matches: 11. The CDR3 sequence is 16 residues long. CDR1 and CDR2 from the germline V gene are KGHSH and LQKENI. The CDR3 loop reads CASSLELAGGSDTQYF. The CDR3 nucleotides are TGTGCCAGCTCACTAGAACTAGCGGGTGGTTCGGATACGCAGTATTTT.

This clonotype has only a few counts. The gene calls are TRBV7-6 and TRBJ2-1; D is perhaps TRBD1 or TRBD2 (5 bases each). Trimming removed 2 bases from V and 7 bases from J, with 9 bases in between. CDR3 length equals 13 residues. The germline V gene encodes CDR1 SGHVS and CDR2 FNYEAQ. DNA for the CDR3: TGTGCCAGCAGCTTAATAGAGGGGAATGAGCAGTTCTTC. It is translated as CASSLIEGNEQFF. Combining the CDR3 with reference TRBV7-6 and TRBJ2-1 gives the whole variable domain GAGVSQSPRYKVTKRGQDVALRCDPISGHVSLYWYRQALGQGPEFLTYFNYEAQQDKSGLPNDRFSAERPEGSISTLTIQRTEQRDSAMYRCASSLIEGNEQFFGPGTRLTVL.

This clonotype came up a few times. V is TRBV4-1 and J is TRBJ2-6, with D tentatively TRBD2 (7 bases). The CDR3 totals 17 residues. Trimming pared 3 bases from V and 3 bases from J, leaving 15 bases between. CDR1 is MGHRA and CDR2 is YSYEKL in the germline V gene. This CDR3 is CASSHLAAGVGANVLTF. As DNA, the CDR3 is TGCGCCAGCAGCCATCTAGCGGCAGGGGTTGGGGCCAACGTCCTGACTTTC.

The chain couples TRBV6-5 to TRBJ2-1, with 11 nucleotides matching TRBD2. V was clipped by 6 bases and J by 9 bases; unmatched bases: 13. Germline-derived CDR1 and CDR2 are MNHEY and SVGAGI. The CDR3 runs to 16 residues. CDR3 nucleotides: TGTGCCAGCAGCCGCCCTAGCGGGGGGCTAGGCGGTGAGCAGTTCTTC. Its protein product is CASSRPSGGLGGEQFF.

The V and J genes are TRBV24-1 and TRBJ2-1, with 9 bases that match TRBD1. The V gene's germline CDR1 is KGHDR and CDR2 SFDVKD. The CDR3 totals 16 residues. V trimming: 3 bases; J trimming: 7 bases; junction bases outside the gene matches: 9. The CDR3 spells CATSDRTGTGSNEQFF. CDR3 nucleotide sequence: TGTGCCACCAGTGATCGTACCGGGACAGGGTCTAATGAGCAGTTCTTC.

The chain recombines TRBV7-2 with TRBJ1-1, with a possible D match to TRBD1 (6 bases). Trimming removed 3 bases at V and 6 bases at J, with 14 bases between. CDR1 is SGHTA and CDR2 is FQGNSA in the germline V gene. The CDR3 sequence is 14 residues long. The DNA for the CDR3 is TGTGCCAGCAGCTTTACAGGGTTCGTCGCTGAAGCTTTCTTT. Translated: CASSFTGFVAEAFF.

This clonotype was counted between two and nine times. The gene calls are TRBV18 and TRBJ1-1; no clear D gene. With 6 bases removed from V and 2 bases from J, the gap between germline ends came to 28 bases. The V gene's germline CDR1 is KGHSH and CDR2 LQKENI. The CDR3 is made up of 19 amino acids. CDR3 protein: CASSPIRGGGVPQNTEAFF. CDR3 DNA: TGTGCCAGCTCTCCAATTCGGGGTGGAGGTGTCCCCCAAAACACTGAAGCTTTCTTT. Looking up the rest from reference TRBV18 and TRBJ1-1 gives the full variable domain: NAGVMQNPRHLVRRRGQEARLRCSPMKGHSHVYWYRQLPEEGLKFMVYLQKENIIDESGMPKERFSAEFPKEGPSILRIQQVVRGDSAAYFCASSPIRGGGVPQNTEAFFGQGTRLTVV.

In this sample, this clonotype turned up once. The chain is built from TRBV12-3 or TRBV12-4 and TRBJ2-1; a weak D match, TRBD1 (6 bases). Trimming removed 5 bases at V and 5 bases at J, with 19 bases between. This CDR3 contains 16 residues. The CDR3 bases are TGTGCCAGCAGTACAGTAAGGGACAACTTCGACAATGAGCAGTTCTTC. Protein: CASSTVRDNFDNEQFF.

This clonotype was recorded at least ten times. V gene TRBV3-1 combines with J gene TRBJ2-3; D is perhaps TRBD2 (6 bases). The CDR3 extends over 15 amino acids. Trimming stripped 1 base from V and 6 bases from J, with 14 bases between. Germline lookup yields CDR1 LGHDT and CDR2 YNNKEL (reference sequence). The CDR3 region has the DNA TGTGCCAGCAGCCAAGTCCGGGACTTCGGTGATACGCAGTATTTT. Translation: CASSQVRDFGDTQYF.

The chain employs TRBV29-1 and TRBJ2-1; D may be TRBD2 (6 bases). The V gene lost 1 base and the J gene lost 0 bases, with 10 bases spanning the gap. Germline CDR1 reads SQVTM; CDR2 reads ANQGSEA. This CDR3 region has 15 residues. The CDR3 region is CSVEGGTYSYNEQFF. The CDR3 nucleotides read TGCAGCGTTGAAGGGGGGACTTACTCCTACAATGAGCAGTTCTTC.

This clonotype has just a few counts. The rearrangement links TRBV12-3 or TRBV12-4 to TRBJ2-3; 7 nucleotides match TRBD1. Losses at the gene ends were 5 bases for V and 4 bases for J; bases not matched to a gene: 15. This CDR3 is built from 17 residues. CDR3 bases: TGTGCCAGCAGTCAATACCCTAGACAGGGACCGGCAGATACGCAGTATTTT. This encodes CASSQYPRQGPADTQYF.

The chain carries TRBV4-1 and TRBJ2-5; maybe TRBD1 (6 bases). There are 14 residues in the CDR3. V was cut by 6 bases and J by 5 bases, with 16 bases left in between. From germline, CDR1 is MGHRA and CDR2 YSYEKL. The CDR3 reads CASSFVGARETQYF. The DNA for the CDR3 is TGCGCCAGCAGTTTCGTGGGGGCCAGGGAGACCCAGTACTTC.

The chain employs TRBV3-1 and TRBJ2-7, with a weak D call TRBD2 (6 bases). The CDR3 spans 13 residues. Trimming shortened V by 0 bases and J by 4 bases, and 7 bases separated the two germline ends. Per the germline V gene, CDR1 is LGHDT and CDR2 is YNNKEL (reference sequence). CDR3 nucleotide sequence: TGTGCCAGCAGCCAAGAGGAGGGGTACGAGCAGTACTTC. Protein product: CASSQEEGYEQYF.

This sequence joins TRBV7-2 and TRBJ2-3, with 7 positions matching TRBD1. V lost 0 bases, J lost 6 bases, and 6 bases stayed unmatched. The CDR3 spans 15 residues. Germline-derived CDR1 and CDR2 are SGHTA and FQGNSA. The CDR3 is CASSLAGGDWDTQYF. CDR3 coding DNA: TGTGCCAGCAGCTTAGCAGGGGGCGATTGGGATACGCAGTATTTT.